The rows below give T cell receptor beta chains drawn from one sample of a study of T cells after yellow fever vaccination. TCRdb independently ran MiXCR on the 5' RACE reads; one entry per CDR3 protein. The table records under 300,000 distinct CDR3 sequences, 6.9% of them present only once. Material: CD4+ T cells sorted from PBMCs, obtained 15 days after the yellow fever booster vaccination. These receptors all stem from a man aged 30-40 years who received the YFV17D yellow fever vaccine. The CDR3 runs from the conserved cysteine through the conserved F or W. The D gene is left open where the match is weak. Part of the rows lack a size; the others show once, few, many or a class for expanded clones.

d_call	v_call	cdr3_length	clone_size	j_call	cdr3_aa	cdr3_nt
.	TRBV7-3	15	few	TRBJ2-1	CASSSRPISYNEQFF	TGTGCCAGCAGCTCACGCCCGATCTCCTACAATGAGCAGTTCTTC
TRBD2	TRBV20-1	13	many	TRBJ2-1	CSAVGTRLNEQFF	TGCAGTGCGGTGGGGACTAGACTCAATGAGCAGTTCTTC
TRBD1	TRBV5-1	14	few	TRBJ1-1	CASSLGQGREEAFF	TGCGCCAGCAGCTTAGGACAGGGTCGAGAGGAAGCTTTCTTT
.	TRBV3-1	14	many	TRBJ2-1	CASSPGGRWNEQFF	TGTGCCAGCAGCCCAGGGGGGAGGTGGAATGAGCAGTTCTTC
.	TRBV28	11	few	TRBJ2-7	CASSFSQGKWF	TGTGCCAGCAGTTTCTCCCAGGGCAAGTGGTTC
TRBD1	TRBV24-1	16	.	TRBJ2-2	CATAATGATGTGELFF	TGTGCCACAGCAGCTACAGGGGCAACGGGCACCGGGGAGCTGTTTTTT
.	TRBV6-2/TRBV6-3	13	many	TRBJ2-1	CASGRSSYNEQFF	TGTGCCAGCGGACGGAGCTCCTACAATGAGCAGTTCTTC
.	TRBV19	15	few	TRBJ1-5	CASSIRRGSNQPQHF	TGTGCCAGTAGTATTCGCAGGGGCTCGAATCAGCCCCAGCATTTT
.	TRBV11-1	18	.	TRBJ1-5	CASSSPRGGRHSNQPQHF	TGTGCCAGCAGCTCCCCCCGCGGGGGGCGTCATAGCAATCAGCCCCAGCATTTT
.	TRBV20-1	13	.	TRBJ2-7	CSAPDSIHLEQYF	TGCAGTGCTCCGGACTCCATCCATCTAGAGCAGTACTTC
.	TRBV18	15	few	TRBJ2-1	CASSPPGRDYNEQFF	TGTGCCAGCTCACCACCGGGGCGGGATTACAATGAGCAGTTCTTC
TRBD2	TRBV20-1	17	few	TRBJ2-3	CSAKGLAGVEGTDTQYF	TGCAGTGCTAAGGGACTAGCGGGAGTGGAGGGTACAGATACGCAGTATTTT
.	TRBV12-3/TRBV12-4	15	.	TRBJ2-4	CASSPFGGQENIQYF	TGTGCCAGCAGCCCGTTTGGCGGTCAGGAAAACATTCAGTACTTC
TRBD2	TRBV5-1	15	.	TRBJ2-1	CASSSLAGGPNEQFF	TGCGCCAGCAGCTCGCTAGCGGGAGGGCCCAATGAGCAGTTCTTC
.	TRBV7-6	15	many	TRBJ2-1	CASSFGTASYNEQFF	TGTGCCAGCAGCTTTGGGACCGCCTCCTACAATGAGCAGTTCTTC
TRBD1	TRBV5-1	14	many	TRBJ1-2	CASSLADRNYGYTF	TGCGCCAGCAGCTTGGCGGACAGGAACTATGGCTACACCTTC
.	TRBV6-1	16	many	TRBJ1-5	CASSPGEGTSNQPQHF	TGTGCCAGCAGTCCAGGGGAGGGCACTAGCAATCAGCCCCAGCATTTT
.	TRBV3-1	12	many	TRBJ2-5	CASSQDQETQYF	TGTGCCAGCAGCCAAGACCAAGAGACCCAGTACTTC